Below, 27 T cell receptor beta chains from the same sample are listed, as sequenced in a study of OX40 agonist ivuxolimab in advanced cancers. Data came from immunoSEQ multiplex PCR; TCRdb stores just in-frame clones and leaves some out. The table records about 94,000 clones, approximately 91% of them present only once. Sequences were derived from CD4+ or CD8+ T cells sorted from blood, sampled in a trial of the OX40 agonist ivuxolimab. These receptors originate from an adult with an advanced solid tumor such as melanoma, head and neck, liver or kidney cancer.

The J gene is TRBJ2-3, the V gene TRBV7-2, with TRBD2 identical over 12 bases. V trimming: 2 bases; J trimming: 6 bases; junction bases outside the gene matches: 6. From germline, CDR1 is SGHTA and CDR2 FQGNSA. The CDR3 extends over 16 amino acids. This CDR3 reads CASSLIASGGVDTQYF. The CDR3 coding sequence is TGTGCCAGCAGCTTAATCGCTAGCGGGGGGGTTGATACGCAGTATTTT.

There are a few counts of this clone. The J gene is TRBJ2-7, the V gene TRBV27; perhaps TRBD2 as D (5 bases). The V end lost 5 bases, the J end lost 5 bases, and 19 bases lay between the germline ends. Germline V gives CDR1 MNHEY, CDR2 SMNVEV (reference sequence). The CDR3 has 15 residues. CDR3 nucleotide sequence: TGTGCCAGCAGTCCTATTCTCCGGGGTGTAGACGAGCAGTACTTC. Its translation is CASSPILRGVDEQYF.

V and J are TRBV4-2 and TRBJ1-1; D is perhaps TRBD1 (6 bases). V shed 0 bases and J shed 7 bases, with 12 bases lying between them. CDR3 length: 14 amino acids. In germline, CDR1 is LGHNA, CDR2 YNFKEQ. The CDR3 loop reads CASSQEGGSGEAFF. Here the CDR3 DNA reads TGTGCCAGCAGCCAAGAAGGGGGTTCGGGTGAAGCTTTCTTT.

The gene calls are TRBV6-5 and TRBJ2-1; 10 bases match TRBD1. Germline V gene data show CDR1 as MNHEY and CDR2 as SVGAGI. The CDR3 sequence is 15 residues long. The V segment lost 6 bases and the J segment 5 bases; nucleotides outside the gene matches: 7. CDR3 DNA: TGTGCCAGCAGGAGATACGGGACAGGGGACAATGAGCAGTTCTTC. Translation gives CASRRYGTGDNEQFF.

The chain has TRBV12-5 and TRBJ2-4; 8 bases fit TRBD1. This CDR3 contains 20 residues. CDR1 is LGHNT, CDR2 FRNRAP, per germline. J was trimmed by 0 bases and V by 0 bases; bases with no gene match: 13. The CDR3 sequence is CASGLVRQGASLLAKNIQYF. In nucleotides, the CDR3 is TGTGCTAGTGGTTTGGTACGCCAGGGGGCTTCCCTTTTAGCCAAAAACATTCAGTACTTC.

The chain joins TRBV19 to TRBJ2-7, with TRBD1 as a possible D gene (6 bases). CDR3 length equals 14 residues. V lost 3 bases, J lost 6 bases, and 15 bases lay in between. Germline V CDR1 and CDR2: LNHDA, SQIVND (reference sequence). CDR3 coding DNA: TGTGCCAGTAGTATTAACTCCAGGGGAATCGAGCAGTACTTC. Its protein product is CASSINSRGIEQYF. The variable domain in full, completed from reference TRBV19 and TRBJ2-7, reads DGGITQSPKYLFRKEGQNVTLSCEQNLNHDAMYWYRQDPGQGLRLIYYSQIVNDFQKGDIAEGYSVSREKKESFPLTVTSAQKNPTAFYLCASSINSRGIEQYFGPGTRLTVT.

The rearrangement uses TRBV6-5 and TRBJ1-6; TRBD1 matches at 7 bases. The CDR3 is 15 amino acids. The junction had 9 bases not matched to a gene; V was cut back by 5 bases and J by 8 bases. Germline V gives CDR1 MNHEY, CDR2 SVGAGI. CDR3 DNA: TGTGCCAGCAGTCCCGGGACAGCAGGAGATTCACCCCTCCACTTT. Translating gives CASSPGTAGDSPLHF.

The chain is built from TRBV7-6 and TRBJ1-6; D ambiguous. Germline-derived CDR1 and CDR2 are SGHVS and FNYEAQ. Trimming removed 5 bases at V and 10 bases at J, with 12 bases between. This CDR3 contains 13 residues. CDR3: CASSPDSRSPLHF. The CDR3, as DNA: TGTGCCAGCAGCCCGGACTCACGCTCACCCCTCCACTTT.

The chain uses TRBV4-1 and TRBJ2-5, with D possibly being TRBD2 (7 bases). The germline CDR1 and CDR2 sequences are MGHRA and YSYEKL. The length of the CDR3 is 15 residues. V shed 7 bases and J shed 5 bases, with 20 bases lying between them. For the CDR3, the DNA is TGCGCCAGCACCCGAGACGAGGGGAGGGGGGAGACCCAGTACTTC. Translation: CASTRDEGRGETQYF.

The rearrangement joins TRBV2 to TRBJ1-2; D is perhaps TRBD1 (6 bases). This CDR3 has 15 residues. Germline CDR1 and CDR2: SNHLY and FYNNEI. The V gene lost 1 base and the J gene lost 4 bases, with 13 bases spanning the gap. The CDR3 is CASSEEGRGLYGYTF. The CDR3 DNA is TGTGCCAGCAGTGAAGAGGGCAGGGGTCTCTATGGCTACACCTTC.

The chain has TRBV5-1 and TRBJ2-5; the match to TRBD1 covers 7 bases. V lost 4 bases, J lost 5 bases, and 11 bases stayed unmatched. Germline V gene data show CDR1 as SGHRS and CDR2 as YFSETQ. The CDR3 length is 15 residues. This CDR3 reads CASSTGQPPAETQYF. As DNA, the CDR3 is TGCGCCAGCAGCACGGGACAGCCGCCAGCCGAGACCCAGTACTTC.

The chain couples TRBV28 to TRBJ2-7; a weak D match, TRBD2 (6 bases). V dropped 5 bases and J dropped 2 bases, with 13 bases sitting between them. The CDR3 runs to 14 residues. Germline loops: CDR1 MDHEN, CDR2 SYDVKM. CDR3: CASSPPRTTYEQYF. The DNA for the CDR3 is TGTGCCAGCAGTCCGCCCAGGACTACCTACGAGCAGTACTTC.

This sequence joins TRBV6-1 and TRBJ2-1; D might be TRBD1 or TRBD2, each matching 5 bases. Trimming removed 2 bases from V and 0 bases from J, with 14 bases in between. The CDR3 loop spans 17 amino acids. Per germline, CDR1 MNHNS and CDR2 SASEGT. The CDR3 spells CASSEPGRPSSYNEQFF. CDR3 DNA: TGTGCCAGCAGTGAACCGGGACGGCCGAGCTCCTACAATGAGCAGTTCTTC.

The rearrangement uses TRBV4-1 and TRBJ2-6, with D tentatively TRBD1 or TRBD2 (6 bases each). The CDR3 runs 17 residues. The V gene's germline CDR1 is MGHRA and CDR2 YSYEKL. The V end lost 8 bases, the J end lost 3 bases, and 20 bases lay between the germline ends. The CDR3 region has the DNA TGCGCCAGCGGTTCACGGGGGCAGGGAATTGGGGCCAACGTCCTGACTTTC. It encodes CASGSRGQGIGANVLTF.

The CDR3 is CASSLGGRTGTPGSPLHF. The CDR3 nucleotides read TGTGCCAGCAGCTTAGGTGGTCGTACCGGGACACCGGGGTCACCCCTCCACTTT. The chain employs TRBV11-1 and TRBJ1-6; D is possibly TRBD1 (6 bases). Germline CDR1 is SGHAT and CDR2 is FQDESV (reference sequence). The CDR3 has 18 amino acids. V lost 1 base to trimming and J lost 10 bases, with 23 bases between them.

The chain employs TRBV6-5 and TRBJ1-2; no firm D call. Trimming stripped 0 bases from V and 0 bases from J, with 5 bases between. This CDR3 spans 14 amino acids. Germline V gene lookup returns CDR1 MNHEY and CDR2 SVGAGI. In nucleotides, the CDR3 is TGTGCCAGCAGTTACTCGGGTCCTAACTATGGCTACACCTTC. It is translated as CASSYSGPNYGYTF.

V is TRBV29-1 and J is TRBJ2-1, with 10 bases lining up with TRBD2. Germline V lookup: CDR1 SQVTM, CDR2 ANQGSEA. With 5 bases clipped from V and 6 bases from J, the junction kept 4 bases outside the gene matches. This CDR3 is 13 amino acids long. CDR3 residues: CSVPAGGINEQFF. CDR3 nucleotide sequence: TGCAGCGTTCCAGCGGGGGGGATCAATGAGCAGTTCTTC.

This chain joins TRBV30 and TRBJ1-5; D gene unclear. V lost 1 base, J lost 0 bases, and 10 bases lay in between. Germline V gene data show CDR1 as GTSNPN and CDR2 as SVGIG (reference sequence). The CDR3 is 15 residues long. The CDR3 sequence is CAWSGGLVSNQPQHF. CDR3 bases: TGTGCCTGGAGTGGAGGCTTAGTTAGCAATCAGCCCCAGCATTTT.

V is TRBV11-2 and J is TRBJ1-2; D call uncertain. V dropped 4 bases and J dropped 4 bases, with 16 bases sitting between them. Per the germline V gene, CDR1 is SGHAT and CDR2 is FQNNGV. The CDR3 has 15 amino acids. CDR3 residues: CASSSQRHGRYGYTF. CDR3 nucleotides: TGTGCCAGCAGCTCCCAGCGGCACGGCCGCTATGGCTACACCTTC.

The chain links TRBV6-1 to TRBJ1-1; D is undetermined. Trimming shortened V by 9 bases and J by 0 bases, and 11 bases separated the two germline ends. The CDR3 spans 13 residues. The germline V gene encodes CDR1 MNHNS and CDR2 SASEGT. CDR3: CASFLSLNTEAFF. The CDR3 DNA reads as TGTGCCAGTTTCCTCTCCCTGAACACTGAAGCTTTCTTT.

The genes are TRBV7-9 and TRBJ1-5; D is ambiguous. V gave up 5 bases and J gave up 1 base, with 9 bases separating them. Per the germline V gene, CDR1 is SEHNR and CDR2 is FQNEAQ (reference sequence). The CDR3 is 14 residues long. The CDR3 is CASSQDWSNQPQHF. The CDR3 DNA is TGTGCCAGCAGCCAAGACTGGAGCAATCAGCCCCAGCATTTT.

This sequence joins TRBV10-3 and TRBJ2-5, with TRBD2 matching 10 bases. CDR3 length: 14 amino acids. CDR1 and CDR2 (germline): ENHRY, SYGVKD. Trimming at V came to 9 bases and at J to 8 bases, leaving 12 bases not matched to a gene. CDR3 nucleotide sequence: TGTGCCATGCGGGCTAGCGGGGGAGAAGGTACCCAGTACTTC. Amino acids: CAMRASGGEGTQYF.

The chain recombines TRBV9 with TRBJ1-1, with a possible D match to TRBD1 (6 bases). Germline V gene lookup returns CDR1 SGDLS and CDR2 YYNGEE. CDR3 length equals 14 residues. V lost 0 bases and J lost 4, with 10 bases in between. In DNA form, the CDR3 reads TGTGCCAGCAGCGTAGAGGGGGGGCTCACTGAAGCTTTCTTT. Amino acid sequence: CASSVEGGLTEAFF.

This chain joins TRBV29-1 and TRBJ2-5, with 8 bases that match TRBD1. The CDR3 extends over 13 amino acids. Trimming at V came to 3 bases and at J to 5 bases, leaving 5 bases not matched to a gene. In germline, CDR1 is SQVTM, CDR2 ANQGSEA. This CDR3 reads CSVDQGAAETQYF. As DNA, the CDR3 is TGCAGCGTTGATCAGGGGGCGGCGGAGACCCAGTACTTC.

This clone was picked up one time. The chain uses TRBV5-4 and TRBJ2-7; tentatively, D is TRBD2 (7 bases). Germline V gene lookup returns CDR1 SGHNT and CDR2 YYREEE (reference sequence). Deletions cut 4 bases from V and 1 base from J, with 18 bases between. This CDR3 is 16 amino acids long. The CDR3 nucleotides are TGTGCCAGCAGCCTCCCCGGGGGGCGCGGTTCCTACGAGCAGTACTTC. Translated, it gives CASSLPGGRGSYEQYF.

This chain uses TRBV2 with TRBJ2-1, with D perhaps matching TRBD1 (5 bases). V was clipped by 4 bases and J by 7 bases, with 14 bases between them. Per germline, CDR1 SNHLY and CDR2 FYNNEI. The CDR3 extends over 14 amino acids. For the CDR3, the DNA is TGTGCCAGCAGTGTGTGGCAGGGTCCAAATGAGCAGTTCTTC. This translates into CASSVWQGPNEQFF.

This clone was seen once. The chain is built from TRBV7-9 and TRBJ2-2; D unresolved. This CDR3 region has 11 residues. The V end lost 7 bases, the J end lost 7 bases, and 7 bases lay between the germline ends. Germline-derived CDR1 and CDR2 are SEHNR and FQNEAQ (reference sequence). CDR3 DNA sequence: TGTGCCAGCATAAAATACGGGGAGCTGTTTTTT. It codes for CASIKYGELFF.